Here is one T cell receptor beta chain with its context. CD8+ and CD4+ T cells circulating in blood were sequenced for TCR beta. The multiple sclerosis controls were treatment-naive patients with relapsing-remitting disease that was stable or active. Negative isolation yielded CD4+ and CD8+ T cells, and FACS enriched TEMRA cells. The record originates from a study of CD8 T cells in Susac syndrome. This CDR3 contains 13 residues. V shed 5 bases and J 4 bases; nucleotides not matched to a gene: 3. Germline V gene sequence: CDR1 MNHEY, CDR2 SVGEGT. Random hexamers served to reverse transcribe roughly 0.45 to 1 ug RNA. The amplification used immunoSEQ multiplex PCR on TCR beta CDR3; it spanned 54 Vbeta and 13 Jbeta. TCRdb reanalysed the immunoSEQ multiplex PCR reads using MiXCR and keeps one entry per CDR3 protein. The repertoire holds a few hundred thousand distinct CDR3 sequences, with around 90% as singletons.

The receptor was isolated from a human donor with multiple sclerosis. The rearrangement uses TRBV6-2 or TRBV6-3 and TRBJ1-2; 8 bases are a match to TRBD1. Sequencing was performed on CD8+ T cells from PBMCs. The CDR3 DNA sequence: TGTGCCAGCAGTCCACAGGGGGGCTATGGCTACACCTTC. Protein product: CASSPQGGYGYTF.